The 27 T cell receptor beta chains below were found in one sample sequenced in a study of beta chain features in type 1 diabetes. The investigators reverse transcribed all of the isolated RNA, so they sequenced expressed TCRB transcripts. Sequencing was performed with immunoSEQ multiplex PCR; in TCRdb, only in-frame clones are kept and a portion is missing. The sample lists fewer than 900,000 clones, 15% to 20% occurring once. The sample taken for sequencing was naive CD4+ T cells from blood. These receptors were collected from a woman under 30 in good health.

The chain employs TRBV9 and TRBJ2-2, with TRBD1 matching over 7 bases. The CDR3 is 16 residues long. The V and J ends lost 6 bases and 3 bases, in that order; junction bases with no gene match: 11. Germline CDR1 and CDR2: SGDLS and YYNGEE. The CDR3 nucleotides read TGTGCCAGCATTGGACAGGTTGGCGAGTACACCGGGGAGCTGTTTTTT. Translated, it gives CASIGQVGEYTGELFF. Full variable domain (rest looked up from reference TRBV9 and TRBJ2-2): DSGVTQTPKHLITATGQRVTLRCSPRSGDLSVYWYQQSLDQGLQFLIQYYNGEERAKGNILERFSAQQFPDLHSELNLSSLELGDSALYFCASIGQVGEYTGELFFGEGSRLTVL.

The gene calls are TRBV25-1 and TRBJ2-1; the D gene is possibly TRBD2 (7 bases). The germline gives CDR1 MGHDK, CDR2 SYGVNS. V was shortened by 1 base and J by 0 bases, with 10 bases between the two germline ends. The CDR3 has 16 amino acids. CDR3 residues: CASSEWAGASYNEQFF. The CDR3 DNA follows: TGTGCCAGCAGTGAATGGGCGGGGGCCTCCTACAATGAGCAGTTCTTC.

Concerning this clone itself: This sample also contains other DNA sequences that code for the same CDR3. CDR3 loop: CASSLGRNTDTQYF. The CDR3 region has the DNA TGCGCCAGCAGCTTGGGTAGAAACACAGATACGCAGTATTTT. J is TRBJ2-3 and V is TRBV5-1; D call uncertain. There are 14 residues in the CDR3. Trimming pared 0 bases from V and 2 bases from J, leaving 7 bases between. Germline CDR1 reads SGHRS; CDR2 reads YFSETQ.

The chain is built from TRBV28 and TRBJ2-4; possibly TRBD1 for D (8 bases). Germline V CDR1 and CDR2: MDHEN, SYDVKM. The V gene lost 5 bases and the J gene lost 8 bases, with 16 bases spanning the gap. The CDR3 extends over 14 amino acids. CDR3 in DNA: TGTGCCAGCAGTGGACAGGGAGGGGTATACATTCAGTACTTC. This gives the protein CASSGQGGVYIQYF.

This clone has a handful of counts. The chain recombines TRBV5-1 with TRBJ2-1; D may correspond to TRBD1 or TRBD2 (5 bases each). V lost 4 bases and J lost 7, with 18 bases in between. The CDR3 totals 15 residues. The germline V gene has CDR1 SGHRS and CDR2 YFSETQ. The CDR3 region is CASSHIRGQQNEQFF. Written as DNA, the CDR3 is TGCGCCAGCAGCCACATCCGGGGCCAGCAGAATGAGCAGTTCTTC.

The chain carries TRBV6-5 and TRBJ2-1; D not resolved. The CDR3 is made up of 15 amino acids. The ends were cut back, 2 bases at V and 9 bases at J, with 17 bases in the middle. The germline CDR1 and CDR2 sequences are MNHEY and SVGAGI. The CDR3 nucleotides are TGTGCCAGCAGTTACGCTTCCAGGTACTTCGCTGAGCAGTTCTTC. This sequence encodes CASSYASRYFAEQFF.

The chain uses TRBV7-3 and TRBJ2-7, with 11 nucleotides matching TRBD2. Germline values: CDR1 SGHTA, CDR2 FQGTGA. Trimming took 0 bases from V and 3 from J; bases not matched to a gene: 1. The CDR3 length is 15 residues. DNA of the CDR3: TGTGCCAGCAGCTTAACACTAGCGGGAGTCTACGAGCAGTACTTC. It specifies CASSLTLAGVYEQYF.

This clone showed up just a few times. J is TRBJ2-3 and V is TRBV2; D gene uncertain. This CDR3 has 15 amino acids. CDR1 SNHLY and CDR2 FYNNEI come from the germline V gene. V was pared by 5 bases and J by 0 bases, with 12 bases between. This CDR3 is CASSPDGLSTDTQYF. DNA for the CDR3: TGTGCCAGCAGTCCGGACGGGCTGAGCACAGATACGCAGTATTTT.

This clone was counted between two and nine times. The chain has TRBV29-1 and TRBJ1-1; TRBD1 matches at 7 bases. The CDR3 consists of 14 residues. The J segment lost 5 bases and the V segment lost 8 bases, leaving 14 bases of the junction unmatched. The germline V gene encodes CDR1 SQVTM and CDR2 ANQGSEA. The CDR3 DNA reads TGCAGCCTTAGACAGGGAAAATTTAGTACTGAAGCTTTCTTT. This translates into CSLRQGKFSTEAFF.

The chain is built from TRBV7-2 and TRBJ2-5, with 11 bases identical to TRBD2. The CDR3 consists of 17 residues. V gave up 5 bases and J gave up 5 bases; unmatched junction bases: 13. CDR1 is SGHTA and CDR2 is FQGNSA in the germline V gene. CDR3 loop: CASSPIRIAGGRETQYF. In nucleotides, the CDR3 is TGTGCCAGCAGCCCGATTCGGATAGCGGGAGGGAGGGAGACCCAGTACTTC.

V and J are TRBV5-5 and TRBJ2-3; D is unclear. The germline V gene encodes CDR1 SGHKS and CDR2 YYEKEE (reference sequence). This CDR3 has 14 amino acids. V lost 10 bases and J 0 bases, leaving 15 bases between the germline ends. The CDR3 region is CAVQHRFSTDTQYF. In DNA, the CDR3 is TGTGCCGTACAACACCGATTCAGCACAGATACGCAGTATTTT.

The rearrangement joins TRBV7-9 to TRBJ2-1; 8 nucleotides match TRBD1. The CDR3 extends over 14 amino acids. J was trimmed by 7 bases and V by 5 bases; bases with no gene match: 7. The germline CDR1 and CDR2 sequences are SEHNR and FQNEAQ (reference sequence). In nucleotides, the CDR3 is TGTGCCAGCAGCAATGGACAGGGAAGAAATGAGCAGTTCTTC. Translated: CASSNGQGRNEQFF.

This clone was counted a few times. The chain couples TRBV7-8 to TRBJ2-2; D not resolved. The CDR3 loop spans 13 amino acids. Looked up from germline, CDR1 is SGHVS and CDR2 is FQNEAQ. V was cut by 5 bases and J by 6 bases, with 10 bases left in between. This CDR3 is CASSARPSGELFF. The CDR3 nucleotides are TGTGCCAGCAGCGCACGGCCTTCCGGGGAGCTGTTTTTT. Using reference TRBV7-8 and TRBJ2-2 for the parts outside the CDR3, the full variable domain is GAGVSQSPRYKVAKRGQDVALRCDPISGHVSLFWYQQALGQGPEFLTYFQNEAQLDKSGLPSDRFFAERPEGSVSTLKIQRTQQEDSAVYLCASSARPSGELFFGEGSRLTVL.

This clone was observed a few times. The chain couples TRBV28 to TRBJ2-1, with 10 bases matching TRBD2. The V segment lost 5 bases and the J segment 7 bases; nucleotides outside the gene matches: 8. This CDR3 comprises 15 residues. The germline CDR1 and CDR2 sequences are MDHEN and SYDVKM. CDR3 region: CASSQASSGSNEQFF. DNA for the CDR3: TGTGCCAGCAGTCAAGCCTCTAGCGGGAGTAATGAGCAGTTCTTC.

The genes are TRBV4-2 and TRBJ2-1; D is undetermined. The germline V gene has CDR1 LGHNA and CDR2 YNFKEQ. This CDR3 has 17 amino acids. V was shortened by 2 bases and J by 0 bases, with 14 bases between the two germline ends. CDR3 bases: TGTGCCAGCAGCCAAAACCCCAGAGCAAGCTCCTACAATGAGCAGTTCTTC. Protein product: CASSQNPRASSYNEQFF.

The gene calls are TRBV6-5 and TRBJ2-1; 15 bases are shared with TRBD2. Germline assignment: CDR1 MNHEY and CDR2 SVGAGI. The CDR3 is 15 amino acids. The trim removed 4 bases at V and 9 bases at J, leaving 4 bases unmatched. CDR3 DNA sequence: TGTGCCAGCAGTTCGGGACTAGCGGGAGGTCTTGAGCAGTTCTTC. Its protein is CASSSGLAGGLEQFF.

This clone turned up a few times. The chain links TRBV7-9 to TRBJ1-1, with no clear D. The V gene's germline CDR1 is SEHNR and CDR2 FQNEAQ (reference sequence). The V gene lost 5 bases and the J gene lost 5 bases, with 15 bases spanning the gap. This CDR3 has 14 residues. The CDR3 sequence is CASSPRRMGTEAFF. CDR3 coding DNA: TGTGCCAGCAGCCCCAGAAGAATGGGAACTGAAGCTTTCTTT.

The CDR3 nucleotides are TGTGCCAGCTCCCGACCGGGACAGGGTTTCAATGAGCAGTTCTTC. Translated, it gives CASSRPGQGFNEQFF. This chain links TRBV18 with TRBJ2-1; 9 bases fit TRBD1. The CDR3 spans 15 residues. The trim removed 6 bases at V and 6 bases at J, leaving 9 bases unmatched. Germline V gene sequence: CDR1 KGHSH, CDR2 LQKENI. Full variable domain (outside the CDR3, taken from reference TRBV18 and TRBJ2-1): NAGVMQNPRHLVRRRGQEARLRCSPMKGHSHVYWYRQLPEEGLKFMVYLQKENIIDESGMPKERFSAEFPKEGPSILRIQQVVRGDSAAYFCASSRPGQGFNEQFFGPGTRLTVL.

V is TRBV4-2 and J is TRBJ2-7; maybe TRBD1 (5 bases). The CDR3 has 15 residues. The V gene's germline CDR1 is LGHNA and CDR2 YNFKEQ. Trimming took off 1 base at V and 5 bases at J, with 15 bases between the two ends. CDR3 DNA sequence: TGTGCCAGCAGCCAAGGGGGCAGGGTGGTTCACGAGCAGTACTTC. It codes for CASSQGGRVVHEQYF.

The chain joins TRBV6-1 to TRBJ2-7; 8 nucleotides match TRBD1. V trimming: 7 bases; J trimming: 3 bases; junction bases outside the gene matches: 5. The CDR3 covers 13 residues. Germline V gene sequence: CDR1 MNHNS, CDR2 SASEGT. The CDR3 DNA sequence: TGTGCCAGCAAAAAGGACAGGGACTACGAGCAGTACTTC. Protein sequence: CASKKDRDYEQYF.

This chain links TRBV28 with TRBJ2-1; no definite D call. Looked up from germline, CDR1 is MDHEN and CDR2 is SYDVKM. This CDR3 has 17 residues. Trimming shortened V by 7 bases and J by 5 bases, and 24 bases separated the two germline ends. The CDR3 nucleotides are TGTGCCAGCACCCCAGACCCGGGCGGAGCCTACCACAATGAGCAGTTCTTC. Its protein product is CASTPDPGGAYHNEQFF.

The J gene is TRBJ2-3, the V gene TRBV11-3; TRBD2 matches at 12 bases. This CDR3 region has 16 residues. In germline, CDR1 is SGHNT, CDR2 YENEEA. The trim removed 5 bases at V and 6 bases at J, leaving 9 bases unmatched. CDR3 nucleotides: TGTGCCAGCAGCCCGGGACTAGCGGGTATGGGGGATACGCAGTATTTT. Residues: CASSPGLAGMGDTQYF. The variable domain in full, with the rest retrieved from reference TRBV11-3 and TRBJ2-3, is EAGVVQSPRYKIIEKKQPVAFWCNPISGHNTLYWYLQNLGQGPELLIRYENEEAVDDSQLPKDRFSAERLKGVDSTLKIQPAELGDSAVYLCASSPGLAGMGDTQYFGPGTRLTVL.

This clone has only a few counts. The CDR3: CASSPNSHYEQYF. The CDR3 bases are TGTGCCAGCTCGCCCAATTCCCATTACGAGCAGTACTTC. The gene calls are TRBV18 and TRBJ2-7; D unclear. Deletions cut 6 bases from V and 4 bases from J, with 13 bases between. Germline V gene data show CDR1 as KGHSH and CDR2 as LQKENI. The CDR3 loop spans 13 amino acids. Complete variable domain (other parts from reference TRBV18 and TRBJ2-7): NAGVMQNPRHLVRRRGQEARLRCSPMKGHSHVYWYRQLPEEGLKFMVYLQKENIIDESGMPKERFSAEFPKEGPSILRIQQVVRGDSAAYFCASSPNSHYEQYFGPGTRLTVT.

This sequence joins TRBV28 and TRBJ2-5, with 10 bases fitting TRBD2. With V trimmed by 5 bases and J by 2 bases, 8 bases remained unmatched. Looked up from germline, CDR1 is MDHEN and CDR2 is SYDVKM. The CDR3 consists of 16 residues. CDR3 in amino acids: CASSLRLAGVQETQYF. DNA of the CDR3: TGTGCCAGCAGTCTGAGGCTAGCGGGAGTACAAGAGACCCAGTACTTC.

Here the CDR3 DNA reads TGCAGCGTTGACCTGGGACAGGCAGATACGCAGTATTTT. This translates into CSVDLGQADTQYF. V usage is TRBV29-1 and J usage is TRBJ2-3, with 8 bases lining up with TRBD1. The CDR3 runs 13 residues. The V segment lost 3 bases and the J segment 4 bases; nucleotides outside the gene matches: 3. In germline, CDR1 is SQVTM, CDR2 ANQGSEA.

The V and J genes are TRBV7-2 and TRBJ2-1; no clear D gene. V lost 6 bases, J lost 1 base, and 7 bases lay in between. Looked up from germline, CDR1 is SGHTA and CDR2 is FQGNSA. CDR3 length: 13 amino acids. The CDR3 coding sequence is TGTGCCAGCAGGGGTCAATCCTACAATGAGCAGTTCTTC. Encoded protein: CASRGQSYNEQFF.

The chain couples TRBV9 to TRBJ2-2; D is ambiguous. Deletions cut 0 bases from V and 6 bases from J, with 6 bases between. Per germline, CDR1 SGDLS and CDR2 YYNGEE. This CDR3 has 13 residues. The CDR3 region has the DNA TGTGCCAGCAGCGTAGCTACGGCCGGGGAGCTGTTTTTT. Translating gives CASSVATAGELFF. Full variable domain (rest looked up from reference TRBV9 and TRBJ2-2): DSGVTQTPKHLITATGQRVTLRCSPRSGDLSVYWYQQSLDQGLQFLIQYYNGEERAKGNILERFSAQQFPDLHSELNLSSLELGDSALYFCASSVATAGELFFGEGSRLTVL.